The clone carrying this T cell receptor beta chain was counted between two and nine times. The data stem from a study of blood T cell repertoires in COVID-19. At the level of the study: COVID-19 samples collected from the United States, Italy and Spain covered acute and convalescent phases. PBMCs, B-cell-depleted T cells, or T cells provided the cDNA or gDNA that made up the material.

CDR3 length equals 14 residues. V was pared by 4 bases and J by 5 bases, with 6 bases of the junction left unmatched. Germline V gene sequence: CDR1 SGHNT, CDR2 YYREEE (reference sequence). Authors' processing steps: Researchers report that nucleated cell counts were estimated from reference gene primer amplification. The data were produced by immunoSEQ multiplex PCR, yet TCRdb's version contains in-frame clones alone and is incomplete. V and J calls plus clone size are reproduced from that table; the DNA served to infer D and trimming. The data show 250,000 to 350,000 clones, with 86% seen just once and under 2% held by the top ten.

Source material: peripheral blood. The chain is built from TRBV5-4 and TRBJ1-1; 9 bases map to TRBD1. The clonotype originates from a woman between 45 and 65 years old with acute or convalescent COVID-19. CDR3 in amino acids: CASSVDRGRTEAFF. CDR3 nucleotides: TGTGCCAGCAGCGTGGACAGGGGTCGGACTGAAGCTTTCTTT. Full variable domain (missing parts from reference TRBV5-4 and TRBJ1-1): ETGVTQSPTHLIKTRGQQVTLRCSSQSGHNTVSWYQQALGQGPQFIFQYYREEENGRGNFPPRFSGLQFPNYSSELNVNALELDDSALYLCASSVDRGRTEAFFGQGTRLTVV.